This record looks at one T cell receptor (beta chain) sequence and its context. Its binding antigen is unknown. No clone much larger than this one lies a single base away; base qualities are absent. Each collaborating institution followed its own protocols to collect whole blood in K2EDTA tubes. For TCRbeta analysis, collaborators shipped samples as frozen whole blood, isolated PBMCs, or DNA extracted from either of those sample types. The data originate from a study of blood T cell repertoires in COVID-19 (TCRdb year 2020). Regarding the research as a whole: Samples covering the acute and convalescent phases of COVID-19 were provided by collaborators in the United States, Italy and Spain. The material from the prospective study consisted of cDNA or gDNA derived from T cells, B-cell-depleted T cells, or PBMCs. Subjects who had been exposed to COVID-19, were actively infected with it, or had recovered from it provided the deeply sampled blood TCRbeta repertoires that made up the dataset. The repertoires were made available in a free public database intended to serve as a resource for research on the immune response to SARS-CoV-2. The samples were drawn from two sources: the first 160 participants of the ongoing ImmuneRACE study, and some 1,300 subjects contributed by 6 global collaborators. A de-identified subject ID, COVID-19 status, age in years and sex were almost always included in the sample metadata. Where available, HLA class I and class II types were obtained from metadata supplied by the sample provider rather than from assay-based typing.

V lost 5 bases and J lost 8 bases, and the count of bases not matched to a germline gene is 6. The germline V gene (reference sequence) sets CDR1 to LNHDA and CDR2 to SQIVND. The CDR3 runs 14 amino acids, cysteine and phenylalanine included. Solely the CDR3 DNA is kept, with 42 bases framed from the first base. TCRbeta CDR3 regions were amplified from genomic DNA using the immunoSEQ Assay, a bias-controlled multiplex PCR. In the source study's methods: Within the assay, amplification of reference gene primers was used to estimate how many nucleated cells each sample contained. To quantify the absolute abundance of each unique TCRbeta CDR3 rearrangement, sequence reads were collapsed and filtered. For each sample, productive Simpson clonality was calculated by taking the square root of Simpson's diversity index across productive rearrangements. TCRdb stores this immuneACCESS table with in-frame sequences only. Part of the clones is absent; in the studies checked, under half of the shortfall reflects unresolved V genes, and no reason is known for the rest. D and trimming were read from the DNA, whereas the V and J calls and clone size are those reported in that table. In this sample the table shows under 250,000 clones, approximately 87% of which occur a single time. About 2.5% of the sample rests with the top ten.

General findings and caveats noted by the study authors: Clinical and demographic metadata were provided uncurated, with the amount varying by source and participant.

Rearrangement joined TRBV19 to TRBJ1-2; 12 bases in the middle match TRBD1. The sequence came from a woman in her 70s with active or convalescent COVID-19. Sequencing used peripheral blood. The bases read TGTGCCAGTAGTGGGACAGGGGGCGCTTGGGGCTACACCTTC. Translation gives CASSGTGGAWGYTF.